One and the same sample provided the 23 T cell receptor delta chains below, sequenced in a study of gamma-delta chains in newborns, infants, children. TCRdb repeated clone calling on the reads with CATT. In the table there are under 13,000 delta-chain clones, less than 4.5% of which are singletons. Sequenced material: blood. The receptors were sampled from a child who was a newborn, infant or young child, either healthy, febrile or measles-vaccinated (not recorded which).

The CDR3 loop reads CALGELGGSLVSGGYLWAQLFF. DNA for the CDR3: TGTGCTCTTGGGGAACTAGGGGGATCCCTGGTCTCTGGGGGATACCTATGGGCACAACTCTTCTTT. This chain connects TRDV1 to TRDJ2; 11 nucleotides line up with TRDD3. The length of the CDR3 is 22 residues. Germline V gene lookup returns CDR1 TSWWSYY and CDR2 QGS. Trimming cost V 0 bases and J 8 bases; bases outside gene matches: 23.

V gene TRDV1 combines with J gene TRDJ1; 13 nucleotides line up with TRDD3. Germline CDR1 is TSWWSYY and CDR2 is QGS. The length of the CDR3 is 24 residues. The V and J ends lost 4 bases and 0 bases, in that order; junction bases with no gene match: 26. This CDR3 reads CALGVSSLHFTGGYGLRYTDKLIF. The CDR3 bases are TGTGCTCTTGGGGTATCTTCTCTCCATTTTACTGGGGGATACGGCCTCCGATACACCGATAAACTCATCTTT.

This clone rates as medium-sized. The chain employs TRDV2 and TRDJ3; TRDD3 is a possible D gene (5 bases). Germline loops: CDR1 GEAIGNYY, CDR2 EKD. V gave up 3 bases and J gave up 0 bases, with 11 bases separating them. The CDR3 is 17 amino acids. The CDR3 reads CACDRLDSSWDTRQMFF. The CDR3 DNA reads TGTGCCTGTGACCGGCTGGATAGCTCCTGGGACACCCGACAGATGTTTTTC.

The CDR3 coding sequence is TGTGCTCTTGGGCGACCCCCTACATCCACCGATAAACTCATCTTT. It yields the protein CALGRPPTSTDKLIF. This chain links TRDV1 with TRDJ1; D possibly corresponds to TRDD2 (5 bases). Per germline, CDR1 TSWWSYY and CDR2 QGS. There are 15 residues in the CDR3. Between the trimmed V and J ends, which lost 5 bases and 1 base, there was a span of 14 bases.

J is TRDJ1 and V is TRDV1, with 9 bases that match TRDD3. Losses at the gene ends were 0 bases for V and 0 bases for J; bases not matched to a gene: 11. The CDR3 has 19 residues. Germline V gene lookup returns CDR1 TSWWSYY and CDR2 QGS. Written as DNA, the CDR3 is TGTGCTCTTGGGGAACTATGGTGGGGGATAGGGAGGTACACCGATAAACTCATCTTT. Translating it yields CALGELWWGIGRYTDKLIF.

Relative to its sample, this clone is medium-sized. Other DNA sequences from this sample encode an identical CDR3 as well. This sequence joins TRAV29/DV5 and TRDJ1; TRDD3 matches at 9 bases. The CDR3 contains 17 residues. Trimming took 6 bases from V and 1 from J; bases not matched to a gene: 16. Germline CDR1 is NSMFDY and CDR2 is ISSIKDK. CDR3 DNA: TGTGCAGTGAAGTCGGCTACTGGGGGAATGCTCACCGATAAACTCATCTTT. Translation gives CAVKSATGGMLTDKLIF.

This clone was counted between two and nine times. This sequence may be a read error, since a much larger clone differs from it by one base. The J gene is TRDJ1, the V gene TRDV2, with no clear D. The CDR3 sequence is 19 residues long. CDR1 and CDR2 from the germline V gene are GEAIGNYY and EKD. The DNA for the CDR3 is TGTTCCTGTGACGCAGTACTGAGTGGCCCCCTAACATACACCGATAAACTCATCTTT. Translation: CSCDAVLSGPLTYTDKLIF.

This clone was seen only a few times. A much more abundant neighbour one base away suggests this may be a read error. This chain joins TRDV2 and TRDJ3; 13 positions match TRDD3. The germline V gene has CDR1 GEAIGNYY and CDR2 EKD. This CDR3 comprises 20 residues. The CDR3 loop reads CACDTVLGDTSSWDARQMFF. As DNA, the CDR3 is TGTGCCTGTGACACCGTACTGGGGGATACGAGCTCCTGGGACGCCCGACAGATGTTTTTC.

This clone was recorded a few times. The junction differs from germline at one of its ends, possibly a read error. Within the sample, other DNA sequences also encode this same CDR3. The genes are TRDV2 and TRDJ3; the match to TRDD3 covers 7 bases. Germline loops: CDR1 GEAIGNYY, CDR2 EKD. The CDR3 spans 19 residues. The CDR3 loop reads CACDTWDTHSTWDTRQMFF. The DNA for the CDR3 is TGTGCCTGTGACACGTGGGATACTCATTCCACCTGGGACACCCGGCAGATGTTTTTC.

Turning to this clone: This clone may be a read error of a much larger clone one base away. The chain is built from TRDV2 and TRDJ1; TRDD3 matches at 8 bases. From germline, CDR1 is GEAIGNYY and CDR2 EKD. This CDR3 is built from 20 residues. The V gene end was trimmed by 4 bases and the J gene end by 2 bases; junction bases not matched to a gene: 23. DNA of the CDR3: TGTGCCTGTGAACCCTTAGGACGGGTGAGGGATACGCGAGGGACCGATAAACTCATCTTT. Translation: CACEPLGRVRDTRGTDKLIF.

The V gene is TRDV1, the J gene TRDJ1, with 9 positions matching TRDD3. This CDR3 is built from 20 residues. The junction had 14 bases not matched to a gene; V was cut back by 0 bases and J by 0 bases. CDR1 is TSWWSYY, CDR2 QGS, per germline. DNA for the CDR3: TGTGCTCTTGGGGAACTGGTCACCTCTGGGGGATGCTTATACACCGATAAACTCATCTTT. It specifies CALGELVTSGGCLYTDKLIF.

About this clone itself: The mismatch at residue 14 between this DNA's translation and the TCRdb protein of a much larger clone likely reflects a read error; the protein shown is translated from the DNA. The V gene is TRDV2, the J gene TRDJ1, with unresolved D. The CDR3 covers 18 residues. Germline lookup yields CDR1 GEAIGNYY and CDR2 EKD. The ends were cut back, 0 bases at V and 6 bases at J, with 25 bases in the middle. The CDR3 is CACDTVATLGPRVNKLIF. CDR3 bases: TGTGCCTGTGACACCGTAGCCACCCTCGGGCCCCGTGTCAATAAACTCATCTTT.

In DNA, the CDR3 is TGTGCCTTACGGACTTCCTTACTGGGGGATACGTGCACCGATAAACTCATCTTT. It yields the protein CALRTSLLGDTCTDKLIF. V usage is TRDV3 and J usage is TRDJ1; 13 nucleotides align to TRDD3. Losses at the gene ends were 3 bases for V and 1 base for J; bases not matched to a gene: 14. From germline, CDR1 is TVYSNPD and CDR2 GDNSRS (reference sequence). This CDR3 contains 18 residues.

Judged by abundance, this clone is medium-sized. The chain combines TRDV3 with TRDJ2; D is perhaps TRDD3 (6 bases). The CDR3 length is 18 residues. The germline gives CDR1 TVYSNPD, CDR2 GDNSRS (reference sequence). V lost 3 bases to trimming and J lost 0 bases, with 23 bases between them. The CDR3 loop is CAFQAWGAPPALTAQLFF. The CDR3 nucleotides are TGTGCCTTCCAAGCCTGGGGTGCCCCTCCGGCTTTGACAGCACAACTCTTCTTT.

CDR3 loop: CALGALPRSADKLIF. CDR3 DNA: TGTGCTCTTGGGGCACTTCCCCGTTCCGCCGATAAACTCATCTTT. The chain uses TRDV1 and TRDJ1, with a tentative D call TRDD2 (5 bases). Germline CDR1 reads TSWWSYY; CDR2 reads QGS. V was trimmed by 4 bases and J by 3 bases, leaving 15 bases between them. CDR3 length equals 15 residues.

This clone was detected only a few times. The rearrangement uses TRDV2 and TRDJ1; no clear D gene. The V gene lost 5 bases and the J gene lost 3 bases, with 3 bases spanning the gap. The germline gives CDR1 GEAIGNYY, CDR2 EKD. The CDR3 extends over 10 amino acids. The CDR3 nucleotides are TGTGCCTGTGCTCCCGATAAACTCATCTTT. It codes for CACAPDKLIF.

The table lists this clone with a few counts. Germline is not matched at one junction end, which may reflect a read error. In the same sample, other DNA sequences code for this CDR3. The chain is built from TRDV1 and TRDJ2; 12 bases align to TRDD3. The CDR3 contains 22 residues. Germline lookup yields CDR1 TSWWSYY and CDR2 QGS. CDR3 DNA sequence: TGTGCTCTTGGGGACCCCGTAGATCGGACTGGGGGATACCCACGGGAGACAGCTCAACTCTTCTTT. Its translation is CALGDPVDRTGGYPRETAQLFF.

Concerning this clone: A much larger clone differs from this one at a single base, so this may be a read error. V usage is TRDV2 and J usage is TRDJ1; possible D gene TRDD3, 5 bases. Germline lookup yields CDR1 GEAIGNYY and CDR2 EKD. The V and J ends lost 0 bases and 0 bases respectively, with 7 bases between them. The CDR3 is 14 amino acids. The CDR3 DNA follows: TGTGCCTGTGACACCGGGGGGGACACCGATAAACTCATCTTT. Protein: CACDTGGDTDKLIF.

This chain links TRDV3 with TRDJ1, with 10 bases aligning to TRDD3. CDR1 is TVYSNPD and CDR2 is GDNSRS in the germline V gene (reference sequence). Trimming removed 0 bases from V and 3 bases from J; junction bases left unmatched: 25. This CDR3 spans 21 amino acids. The CDR3 region has the DNA TGTGCCTTTAGTTCTGATGTTTCCTACCGAGACTGGGGGATCCCTCCCGATAAACTCATCTTT. Its translation is CAFSSDVSYRDWGIPPDKLIF. Looking up the rest from reference TRDV3 and TRDJ1 gives the full variable domain: CDKVTQSSPDQTVASGSEVVLLCTYDTVYSNPDLFWYRIRPDYSFQFVFYGDNSRSEGADFTQGRFSVKHILTQKAFHLVISPVRTEDSATYYCAFSSDVSYRDWGIPPDKLIFGKGTRVTVEP.

The chain uses TRDV2 and TRDJ1; 8 bases align to TRDD3. V lost 6 bases, J lost 0 bases, and 17 bases stayed unmatched. Germline V gene lookup returns CDR1 GEAIGNYY and CDR2 EKD. This CDR3 comprises 18 residues. DNA for the CDR3: TGTGCCTGTTCATCCCTGGGGGACGACCCCCAGTACACCGATAAACTCATCTTT. Its protein product is CACSSLGDDPQYTDKLIF.

As to this clone: There is a difference at residue 5 between the TCRdb protein and the DNA translation, so the protein given here was translated from the DNA. The chain employs TRDV2 and TRDJ2; TRDD3 matches 9 bases. Trimming removed 3 bases from V and 4 bases from J; junction bases left unmatched: 14. CDR1 is GEAIGNYY and CDR2 is EKD in the germline V gene. The CDR3 is 18 residues long. CDR3 sequence (DNA): TGTGCCTGTGACGCCGTTCCATTGGTGGGGGATAAGACAGCACAACTCTTCTTT. This encodes CACDAVPLVGDKTAQLFF.

This clone is medium-sized. The chain uses TRDV2 and TRDJ1; 10 nucleotides align to TRDD3. Trimming cost V 5 bases and J 1 base; bases outside gene matches: 18. The CDR3 has 19 amino acids. Germline V gene sequence: CDR1 GEAIGNYY, CDR2 EKD. CDR3 nucleotides: TGTGCCTGTGCCGCGGTTGGACTGGGGGATGAGGTAACCACCGATAAACTCATCTTT. Its protein is CACAAVGLGDEVTTDKLIF.

Turning to this clone: The same CDR3 can be traced to other DNA sequences in this sample. The chain combines TRDV2 with TRDJ3; 7 bases are a match to TRDD3. Looked up from germline, CDR1 is GEAIGNYY and CDR2 is EKD. After removal of 1 base from V and 0 bases from J, the junction contained 5 bases not matched to a gene. This CDR3 comprises 18 residues. CDR3 sequence: CACDTGWGSSWDTRQMFF. The CDR3 bases are TGTGCCTGTGACACAGGGTGGGGGAGCTCCTGGGACACCCGACAGATGTTTTTC.